The source of this T cell receptor (beta chain) is a study of CD8 T cells in Susac syndrome. On this clonotype: The junction departs from the called germline gene at one end, perhaps through a read error.

Reverse transcription of roughly 0.5 to 1 ug RNA was performed with random hexamers. A single record per CDR3 protein comes from TCRdb applying MiXCR to the immunoSEQ multiplex PCR reads. Of 200,000 to 300,000 distinct CDR3 sequences listed, 90% to 95% are singletons. The germline V gene encodes CDR1 PRHDT and CDR2 FYEKMQ (reference sequence). The CDR3 runs to 16 residues. This sequence originates from a human donor with multiple sclerosis. This chain uses TRBV13 with TRBJ1-5; perhaps TRBD1 as D (6 bases). The sequenced sample consisted of CD4+ T cells from PBMCs. The DNA for the CDR3 is TGTGCCAGCAGCTTCGGGGGGCCAAGGTCCAATCACCCCCAGCATTTT. It encodes CASSFGGPRSNHPQHF.